This T cell receptor beta chain appears in the sequencing data of a study of blood T cell repertoires in COVID-19. As for the study in general: PBMCs, B-cell-depleted T cells, or T cells were the source of the cDNA or gDNA that made up the material.

Worth noting for this clone: The sample contains more than one DNA sequence encoding this CDR3.

Measured with immunoSEQ multiplex PCR; TCRdb has only the in-frame clones, and not every one. The table shows a few hundred thousand clones, with over 70% occurring only once. In germline, CDR1 is MNHEY, CDR2 SVGAGI. The CDR3 loop spans 13 amino acids. The V and J ends lost 2 bases and 11 bases, in that order; junction bases with no gene match: 7. This clonotype was obtained from a woman between 45 and 65 years old with acute or convalescent COVID-19. The chain is built from TRBV6-5 and TRBJ1-1; 8 bases fit TRBD1. Sequenced material: peripheral blood. The CDR3 region is CASSYPGTGEAFF. The CDR3 DNA reads as TGTGCCAGCAGTTACCCCGGGACAGGAGAGGCTTTCTTT.